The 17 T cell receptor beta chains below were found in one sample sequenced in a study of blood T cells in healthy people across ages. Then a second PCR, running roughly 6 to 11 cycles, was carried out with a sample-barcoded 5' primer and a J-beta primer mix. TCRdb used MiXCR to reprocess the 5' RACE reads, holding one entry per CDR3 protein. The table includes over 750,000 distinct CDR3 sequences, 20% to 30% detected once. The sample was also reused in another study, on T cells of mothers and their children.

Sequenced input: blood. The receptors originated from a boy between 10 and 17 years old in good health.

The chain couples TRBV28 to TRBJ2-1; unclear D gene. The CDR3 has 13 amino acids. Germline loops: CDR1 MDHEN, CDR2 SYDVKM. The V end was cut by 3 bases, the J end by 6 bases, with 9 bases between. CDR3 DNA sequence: TGTGCCAGCAGTTTGGAGAAGACCAATGAGCAGTTCTTC. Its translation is CASSLEKTNEQFF.

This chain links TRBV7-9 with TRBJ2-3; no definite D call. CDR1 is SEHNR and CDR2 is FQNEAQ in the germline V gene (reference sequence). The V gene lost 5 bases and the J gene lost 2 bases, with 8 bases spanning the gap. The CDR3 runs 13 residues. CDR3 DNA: TGTGCCAGCAGCAAACCCCTCACAGATACGCAGTATTTT. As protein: CASSKPLTDTQYF.

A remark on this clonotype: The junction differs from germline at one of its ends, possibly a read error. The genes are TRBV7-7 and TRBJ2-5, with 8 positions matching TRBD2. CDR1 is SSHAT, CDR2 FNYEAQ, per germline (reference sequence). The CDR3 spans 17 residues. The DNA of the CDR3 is TGTGCTAGCAGCCGAGCGGGAGAGGGATTAGGACAAGAGACCCAGTACTTC. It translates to CASSRAGEGLGQETQYF.

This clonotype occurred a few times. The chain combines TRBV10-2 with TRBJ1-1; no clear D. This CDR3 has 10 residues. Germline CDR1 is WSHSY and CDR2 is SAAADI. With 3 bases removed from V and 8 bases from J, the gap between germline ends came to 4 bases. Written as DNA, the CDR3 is TGCGCCAGCAGTGATGGGGAAGCTTTCTTT. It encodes CASSDGEAFF.

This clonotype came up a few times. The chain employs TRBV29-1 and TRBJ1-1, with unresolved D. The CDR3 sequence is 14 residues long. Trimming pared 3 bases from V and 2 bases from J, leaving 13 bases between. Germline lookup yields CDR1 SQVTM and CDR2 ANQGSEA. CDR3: CSVDRFGSNTEAFF. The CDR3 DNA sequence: TGCAGCGTTGATCGGTTCGGCAGTAACACTGAAGCTTTCTTT.

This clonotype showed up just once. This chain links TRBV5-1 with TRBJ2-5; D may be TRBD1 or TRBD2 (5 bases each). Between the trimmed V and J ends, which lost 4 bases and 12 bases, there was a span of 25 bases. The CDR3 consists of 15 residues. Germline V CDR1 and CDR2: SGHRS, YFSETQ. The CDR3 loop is CASSIQGASVGKKYF. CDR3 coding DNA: TGCGCCAGCAGCATTCAGGGAGCGTCGGTGGGTAAGAAGTACTTC.

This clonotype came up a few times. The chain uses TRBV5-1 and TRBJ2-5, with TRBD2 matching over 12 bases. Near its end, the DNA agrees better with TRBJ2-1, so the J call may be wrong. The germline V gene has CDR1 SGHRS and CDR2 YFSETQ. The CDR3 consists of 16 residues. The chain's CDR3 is CASSLGLAGVSNEQFF. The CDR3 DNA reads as TGCGCCAGCAGCTTGGGACTAGCGGGAGTCTCCAATGAGCAGTTCTTC.

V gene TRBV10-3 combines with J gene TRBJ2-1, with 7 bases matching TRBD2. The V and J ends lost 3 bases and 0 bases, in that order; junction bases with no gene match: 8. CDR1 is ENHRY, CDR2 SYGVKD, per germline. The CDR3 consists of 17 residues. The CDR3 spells CAISEQLTSFSYNEQFF. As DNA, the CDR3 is TGTGCCATCAGTGAACAGCTGACTAGCTTCTCCTACAATGAGCAGTTCTTC.

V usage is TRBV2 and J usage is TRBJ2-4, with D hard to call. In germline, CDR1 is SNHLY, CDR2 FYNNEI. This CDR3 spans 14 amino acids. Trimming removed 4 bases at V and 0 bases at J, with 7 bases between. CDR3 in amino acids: CASSGAVAKNIQYF. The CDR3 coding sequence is TGTGCCAGCAGTGGGGCCGTAGCCAAAAACATTCAGTACTTC.

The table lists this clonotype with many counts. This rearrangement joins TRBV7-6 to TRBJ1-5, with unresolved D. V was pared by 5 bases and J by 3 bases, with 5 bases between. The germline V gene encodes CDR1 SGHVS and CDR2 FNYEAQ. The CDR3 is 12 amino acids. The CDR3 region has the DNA TGTGCCAGCAGCAACACCAATCAGCCCCAGCATTTT. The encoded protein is CASSNTNQPQHF.

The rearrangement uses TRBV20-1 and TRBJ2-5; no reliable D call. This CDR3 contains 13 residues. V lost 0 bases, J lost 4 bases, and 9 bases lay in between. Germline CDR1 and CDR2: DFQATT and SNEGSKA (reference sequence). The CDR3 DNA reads TGCAGTGCTAGAGATCTCCAGGCAGAGACCCAGTACTTC. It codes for CSARDLQAETQYF.

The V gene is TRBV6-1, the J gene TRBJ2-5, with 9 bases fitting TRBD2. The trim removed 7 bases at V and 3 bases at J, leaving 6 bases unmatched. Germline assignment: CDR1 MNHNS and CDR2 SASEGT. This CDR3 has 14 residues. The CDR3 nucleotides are TGTGCCAGCATAGCGGGAGAGCCCAAAGAGACCCAGTACTTC. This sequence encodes CASIAGEPKETQYF.

The CDR3 sequence: CSVSQLLAGSDNEQFF. Written as DNA, the CDR3 is TGCAGCGTTTCTCAACTACTAGCGGGGTCCGACAATGAGCAGTTCTTC. The gene calls are TRBV29-1 and TRBJ2-1; 10 nucleotides line up with TRBD2. Trimming removed 5 bases from V and 5 bases from J; junction bases left unmatched: 12. CDR1 is SQVTM, CDR2 ANQGSEA, per germline. This CDR3 has 16 amino acids.

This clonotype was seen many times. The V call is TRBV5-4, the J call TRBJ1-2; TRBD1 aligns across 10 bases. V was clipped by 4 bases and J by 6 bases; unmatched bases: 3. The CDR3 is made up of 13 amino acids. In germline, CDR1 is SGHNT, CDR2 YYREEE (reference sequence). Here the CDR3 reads CASSLTGGDGYTF. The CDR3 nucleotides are TGTGCCAGCAGCCTGACAGGGGGCGATGGCTACACCTTC.

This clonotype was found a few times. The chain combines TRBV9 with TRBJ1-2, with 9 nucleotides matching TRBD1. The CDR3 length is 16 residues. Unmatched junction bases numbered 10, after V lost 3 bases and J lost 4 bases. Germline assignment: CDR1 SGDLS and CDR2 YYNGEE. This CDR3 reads CASSDPGQGPFYGYTF. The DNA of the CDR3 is TGTGCCAGCAGCGATCCGGGACAGGGCCCCTTCTATGGCTACACCTTC. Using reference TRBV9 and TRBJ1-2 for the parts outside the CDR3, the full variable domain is DSGVTQTPKHLITATGQRVTLRCSPRSGDLSVYWYQQSLDQGLQFLIQYYNGEERAKGNILERFSAQQFPDLHSELNLSSLELGDSALYFCASSDPGQGPFYGYTFGSGTRLTVV.

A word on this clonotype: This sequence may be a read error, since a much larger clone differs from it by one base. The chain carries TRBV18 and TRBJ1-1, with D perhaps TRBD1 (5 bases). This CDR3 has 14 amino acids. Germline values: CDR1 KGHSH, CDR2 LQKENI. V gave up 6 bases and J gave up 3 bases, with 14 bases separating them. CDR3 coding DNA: TGTGCCAGCTCCCCCCGGGACGGGGACACTGAAGCTTTCTTT. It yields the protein CASSPRDGDTEAFF.

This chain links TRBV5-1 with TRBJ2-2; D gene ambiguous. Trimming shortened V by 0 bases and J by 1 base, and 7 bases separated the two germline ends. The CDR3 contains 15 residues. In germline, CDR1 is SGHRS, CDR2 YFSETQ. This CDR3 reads CASSLDGENTGELFF. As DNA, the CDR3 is TGCGCCAGCAGCTTGGATGGGGAGAACACCGGGGAGCTGTTTTTT.